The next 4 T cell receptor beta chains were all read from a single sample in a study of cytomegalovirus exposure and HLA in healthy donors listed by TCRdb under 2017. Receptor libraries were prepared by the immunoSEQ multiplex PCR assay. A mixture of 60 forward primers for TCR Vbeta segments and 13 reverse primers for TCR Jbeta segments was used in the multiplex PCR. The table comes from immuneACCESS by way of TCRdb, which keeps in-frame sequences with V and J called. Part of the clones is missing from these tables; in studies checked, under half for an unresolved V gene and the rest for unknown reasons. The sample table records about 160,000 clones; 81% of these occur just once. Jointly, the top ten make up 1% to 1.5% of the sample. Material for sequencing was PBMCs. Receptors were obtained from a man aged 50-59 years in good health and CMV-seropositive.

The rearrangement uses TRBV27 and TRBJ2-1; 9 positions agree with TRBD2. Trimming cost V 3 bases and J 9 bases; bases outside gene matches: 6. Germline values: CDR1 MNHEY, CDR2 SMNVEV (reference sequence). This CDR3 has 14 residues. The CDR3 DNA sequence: TGTGCCAGCAGTTTCGGCGGGAGGGCCGCTGAGCAGTTCTTC. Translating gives CASSFGGRAAEQFF.

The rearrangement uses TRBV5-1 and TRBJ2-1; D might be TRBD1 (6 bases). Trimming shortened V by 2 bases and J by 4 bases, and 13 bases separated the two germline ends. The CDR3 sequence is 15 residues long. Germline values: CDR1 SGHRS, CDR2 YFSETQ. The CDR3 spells CASSLQGSAYNEQFF. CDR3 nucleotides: TGCGCCAGCAGCTTACAGGGAAGTGCTTACAATGAGCAGTTCTTC.

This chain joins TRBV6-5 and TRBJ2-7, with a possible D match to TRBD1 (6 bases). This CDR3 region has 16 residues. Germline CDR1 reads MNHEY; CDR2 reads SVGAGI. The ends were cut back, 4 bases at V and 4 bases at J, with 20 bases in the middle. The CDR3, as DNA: TGTGCCAGCAGTTTCGCCCCCGGGACACGGAATTACGAGCAGTACTTC. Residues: CASSFAPGTRNYEQYF.

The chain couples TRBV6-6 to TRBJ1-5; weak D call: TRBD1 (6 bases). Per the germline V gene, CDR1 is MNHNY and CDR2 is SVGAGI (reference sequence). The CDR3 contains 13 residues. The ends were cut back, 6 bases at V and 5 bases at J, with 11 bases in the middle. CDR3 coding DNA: TGTGCCAGCAGACCGGACAGCTATCAGCCCCAGCATTTT. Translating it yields CASRPDSYQPQHF.